This TCR beta chain stems from a study of blood T cell repertoires in COVID-19. Study-wide context: Sites across the United States, Italy and Spain contributed samples from acute and convalescent COVID-19.

In the authors' workflow: Reference gene primer amplification in the assay estimated nucleated cell counts. Sequencing used immunoSEQ multiplex PCR; TCRdb keeps in-frame clones, though not all of them. The DNA gave D and trimming, while V, J and clone size come from that table. The data show almost 80,000 clones, 80% to 95% seen once. In regard to this clone: Compared with germline, one end of the junction differs, possibly owing to a read error.

This sequence originates from a woman aged 80 or over with acute or convalescent COVID-19. What was sequenced was peripheral blood.

The CDR3 protein is CASSLGLAGGDEQFF. The CDR3 coding sequence is TGTGCTAGCAGCTTAGGTCTAGCGGGAGGCGATGAGCAGTTCTTC. The chain joins TRBV7-7 to TRBJ2-1; 11 positions agree with TRBD2. The CDR3 consists of 15 residues. Germline V gene data show CDR1 as SSHAT and CDR2 as FNYEAQ (reference sequence). The full variable domain, with the rest looked up from reference TRBV7-7 and TRBJ2-1, is GAGVSQSPRYKVTKRGQDVTLRCDPISSHATLYWYQQALGQGPEFLTYFNYEAQPDKSGLPSDRFSAERPEGSISTLTIQRTEQRDSAMYRCASSLGLAGGDEQFFGPGTRLTVL.